This is a list of T cell receptor beta chains from one sample in a study of early T cells in non-severe SARS-CoV-2 infection. TCRdb called the 5' RACE reads again in MiXCR, with one record for every CDR3 protein. The table records 70,000 to 90,000 distinct CDR3 sequences, approximately 11% of them present only once. Sequenced sample: whole blood. The source is an adult who was a healthcare worker with PCR-confirmed SARS-CoV-2 infection or an uninfected control (not recorded which). CDR3s include the opening cysteine and the closing phenylalanine or tryptophan. Each record gives: J gene, V gene, D gene, clone size, CDR3 DNA, CDR3 protein. The D gene is left open where the match is weak. The listing skips clone size in some rows; elsewhere it reads once, few, many or a size class.

J gene: TRBJ2-3
V gene: TRBV11-2
D gene: NA
clone size: many
CDR3 DNA: TGTGCCAGCAGCTTAGATGGGTCGTCCGGAGATACGCAGTATTTT
CDR3 protein: CASSLDGSSGDTQYF

J gene: TRBJ1-4
V gene: TRBV19
D gene: TRBD1
clone size: many
CDR3 DNA: TGTGCCAGTAGTCCCGGGACAGGAGAAAAACTGTTTTTT
CDR3 protein: CASSPGTGEKLFF

J gene: TRBJ1-4
V gene: TRBV4-1
D gene: NA
clone size: many
CDR3 DNA: TGCGCCAGCAGCCAAGAAACTAATGAAAAACTGTTTTTT
CDR3 protein: CASSQETNEKLFF

J gene: TRBJ1-1
V gene: TRBV20-1
D gene: TRBD1
clone size: few
CDR3 DNA: TGCAGTGCTAGCCGGGACAGGGGAACGAACACTGAAGCTTTCTTT
CDR3 protein: CSASRDRGTNTEAFF

J gene: TRBJ2-5
V gene: TRBV9
D gene: TRBD2
clone size: few
CDR3 DNA: TGTGCCAGCAGCGGCGGGACTACCCAAGAGACCCAGTACTTC
CDR3 protein: CASSGGTTQETQYF

J gene: TRBJ2-7
V gene: TRBV27
D gene: NA
clone size: few
CDR3 DNA: TGTGCCAGCAGTTTAAGGGGGACCCGCTCCTACGAGCAGTACTTC
CDR3 protein: CASSLRGTRSYEQYF

J gene: TRBJ1-3
V gene: TRBV12-3/TRBV12-4
D gene: NA
clone size: many
CDR3 DNA: TGTGCCAGCAGTTTAGTAGGGGGAAACACCATATATTTT
CDR3 protein: CASSLVGGNTIYF

J gene: TRBJ2-5
V gene: TRBV3-1
D gene: TRBD1
clone size: NA
CDR3 DNA: TGTGCCAGCACCCCAGGGGGTTTAAGTGAGACCCAGTACTTC
CDR3 protein: CASTPGGLSETQYF

J gene: TRBJ1-1
V gene: TRBV11-2
D gene: NA
clone size: few
CDR3 DNA: TGTGCCAGCAGCTTCTCGGGGCTTAACACTGAAGCTTTCTTT
CDR3 protein: CASSFSGLNTEAFF

J gene: TRBJ2-2
V gene: TRBV9
D gene: NA
clone size: NA
CDR3 DNA: TGTGCCAGCAGCGTAGAAAACGGGGAGCTGTTTTTT
CDR3 protein: CASSVENGELFF

J gene: TRBJ2-7
V gene: TRBV2
D gene: TRBD2
clone size: many
CDR3 DNA: TGTGCCACCGGGACTAGCGTACCCTACGAGCAGTACTTC
CDR3 protein: CATGTSVPYEQYF

J gene: TRBJ2-7
V gene: TRBV7-2
D gene: NA
clone size: many
CDR3 DNA: TGTGCCAGCAGCTCAAGAGGTAGGGGCACGTACGAGCAGTACTTC
CDR3 protein: CASSSRGRGTYEQYF

J gene: TRBJ2-5
V gene: TRBV12-3/TRBV12-4
D gene: TRBD1
clone size: many
CDR3 DNA: TGTGCCAGCAGTTTAGCAGGGGGCGAGACCCAGTACTTC
CDR3 protein: CASSLAGGETQYF

J gene: TRBJ2-7
V gene: TRBV9
D gene: TRBD1
clone size: NA
CDR3 DNA: TGTGCCAGCAGCCCTACACCCCGGACAGGGGCGTCCGAGCAGTACTTC
CDR3 protein: CASSPTPRTGASEQYF

J gene: TRBJ1-6
V gene: TRBV7-2
D gene: NA
clone size: NA
CDR3 DNA: TGTGCCAGCAGCCTGCTAGGGACCGCTAATTCACCCCTCCACTTT
CDR3 protein: CASSLLGTANSPLHF

J gene: TRBJ2-2
V gene: TRBV2
D gene: NA
clone size: many
CDR3 DNA: TGTGCCAGCAGTGAACAGCAGAACACCGGGGAGCTGTTTTTT
CDR3 protein: CASSEQQNTGELFF

J gene: TRBJ2-2
V gene: TRBV7-7
D gene: NA
clone size: few
CDR3 DNA: TGTGCCAGCAGCCCCTGGCAGATTTCGGACACCGGGGAGCTGTTTTTT
CDR3 protein: CASSPWQISDTGELFF

J gene: TRBJ1-4
V gene: TRBV7-9
D gene: NA
clone size: few
CDR3 DNA: TGTGCCAGCAGCGCCTGGGATCGGACTGAAAAACTGTTTTTT
CDR3 protein: CASSAWDRTEKLFF

J gene: TRBJ1-2
V gene: TRBV7-9
D gene: NA
clone size: NA
CDR3 DNA: TGTGCCAGCAGCTTAGGGGTCAGATGGGGCTACACCTTC
CDR3 protein: CASSLGVRWGYTF

J gene: TRBJ1-1
V gene: TRBV13
D gene: NA
clone size: NA
CDR3 DNA: TGTGACAGCAGCTGGCCGGGACAACGAGGAAGGAACACTGAAGCTTTCTTT
CDR3 protein: CDSSWPGQRGRNTEAFF

J gene: TRBJ1-2
V gene: TRBV29-1
D gene: NA
clone size: NA
CDR3 DNA: TGCAGCGTTACGCCGCGGGACACCTCTCACACCTTC
CDR3 protein: CSVTPRDTSHTF

J gene: TRBJ2-3
V gene: TRBV11-2
D gene: NA
clone size: NA
CDR3 DNA: TGTGCCAGCAGCTGGAGACCCAGGGGCACAGATACGCAGTATTTT
CDR3 protein: CASSWRPRGTDTQYF

J gene: TRBJ1-2
V gene: TRBV4-3
D gene: NA
clone size: NA
CDR3 DNA: TGCGCCAGCAGCCAAGATACCCATGGTTATGGCTACACCTTC
CDR3 protein: CASSQDTHGYGYTF

J gene: TRBJ2-7
V gene: TRBV4-2
D gene: TRBD1
clone size: many
CDR3 DNA: TGTGCCAGCAGCCAGGGCGCCGGACAGGGTATCAAGTACGAGCAGTACTTC
CDR3 protein: CASSQGAGQGIKYEQYF

J gene: TRBJ2-1
V gene: TRBV20-1
D gene: TRBD2
clone size: many
CDR3 DNA: TGCAGTGCTAGCGGGGGGGCTTTAGGTGAGCAGTTCTTC
CDR3 protein: CSASGGALGEQFF

J gene: TRBJ2-7
V gene: TRBV2
D gene: NA
clone size: few
CDR3 DNA: TGTGCCAGCAGCCTAAGGGGGGACTACGAGCAGTACTTC
CDR3 protein: CASSLRGDYEQYF

J gene: TRBJ1-5
V gene: TRBV29-1
D gene: NA
clone size: NA
CDR3 DNA: TGCAGCCCACCGTGGGGGAACCAGCCCCAGCATTTT
CDR3 protein: CSPPWGNQPQHF

J gene: TRBJ1-4
V gene: TRBV18
D gene: TRBD1
clone size: many
CDR3 DNA: TGTGCCAGCTCAATGCTGACAGGGGCGCTTGAAAAACTGTTTTTT
CDR3 protein: CASSMLTGALEKLFF

J gene: TRBJ2-3
V gene: TRBV29-1
D gene: NA
clone size: few
CDR3 DNA: TGCAGCGTTGAAAGGCGGGATACGCAGTATTTT
CDR3 protein: CSVERRDTQYF

J gene: TRBJ2-7
V gene: TRBV7-6
D gene: NA
clone size: many
CDR3 DNA: TGTGCCAGCAGCTTAGGACCATGGACGAGGTACGAGCAGTACTTC
CDR3 protein: CASSLGPWTRYEQYF

J gene: TRBJ2-7
V gene: TRBV5-4
D gene: TRBD2
clone size: few
CDR3 DNA: TGTGCCAGCAGTGCGGGGGGGACCTACGAGCAGTACTTC
CDR3 protein: CASSAGGTYEQYF

J gene: TRBJ2-3
V gene: TRBV28
D gene: TRBD1
clone size: NA
CDR3 DNA: TGTGCCAGCAGTCGAGGGACAGGGAAAGATAATACGCAGTATTTT
CDR3 protein: CASSRGTGKDNTQYF

J gene: TRBJ2-1
V gene: TRBV6-5
D gene: NA
clone size: NA
CDR3 DNA: TGTGCCAGCAGTTACGGGTATGAGCAGTTCTTC
CDR3 protein: CASSYGYEQFF

J gene: TRBJ2-5
V gene: TRBV29-1
D gene: NA
clone size: few
CDR3 DNA: TGCAGCGTTGAAGATCTTGGGACGGAGCAAGAGACCCAGTACTTC
CDR3 protein: CSVEDLGTEQETQYF

J gene: TRBJ1-2
V gene: TRBV5-4
D gene: NA
clone size: NA
CDR3 DNA: TGTGCCAGCAGCACTCAGGGGTCTGGTGGCTACACCTTC
CDR3 protein: CASSTQGSGGYTF

J gene: TRBJ1-4
V gene: TRBV7-8
D gene: NA
clone size: NA
CDR3 DNA: TGTGCCAGCAGCTCGTGGGGTTCAACTAATGAAAAACTGTTTTTT
CDR3 protein: CASSSWGSTNEKLFF

J gene: TRBJ1-1
V gene: TRBV7-6
D gene: NA
clone size: NA
CDR3 DNA: TGTGCCAGCAGCTTAGGAATAAATACTGAAGCTTTCTTT
CDR3 protein: CASSLGINTEAFF

J gene: TRBJ2-1
V gene: TRBV3-1
D gene: NA
clone size: many
CDR3 DNA: TGTGCCAGCAGCCGCCTCGATATGAGGGACCAAGGGCAATCCTACAATGAGCAGTTCTTC
CDR3 protein: CASSRLDMRDQGQSYNEQFF

J gene: TRBJ2-2
V gene: TRBV6-2/TRBV6-3
D gene: TRBD1
clone size: few
CDR3 DNA: TGTGCCAGCACCGGAGGCATGGGACAGGGGGACACCGGGGAGCTGTTTTTT
CDR3 protein: CASTGGMGQGDTGELFF

J gene: TRBJ1-5
V gene: TRBV29-1
D gene: NA
clone size: NA
CDR3 DNA: TGCAGCGTTGTGGCAGTGGGGGATCAGCCCCAGCATTTT
CDR3 protein: CSVVAVGDQPQHF

J gene: TRBJ1-1
V gene: TRBV27
D gene: NA
clone size: many
CDR3 DNA: TGTGCCAGCAGTTTAAGAGCACGGGACACTGAAGCTTTCTTT
CDR3 protein: CASSLRARDTEAFF

J gene: TRBJ1-2
V gene: TRBV29-1
D gene: NA
clone size: NA
CDR3 DNA: TGCAGCGGCGAGGGACCGCACTATGGCTACACCTTC
CDR3 protein: CSGEGPHYGYTF

J gene: TRBJ2-2
V gene: TRBV7-3
D gene: TRBD1
clone size: many
CDR3 DNA: TGTGCCAGCAGCCCCTTGACAGGGACGGGCACCGGGGAGCTGTTTTTT
CDR3 protein: CASSPLTGTGTGELFF

J gene: TRBJ1-1
V gene: TRBV6-1
D gene: TRBD1
clone size: NA
CDR3 DNA: TGTGCCAGCAGTCAGGGGGCCTTATCGAACACTGAAGCTTTCTTT
CDR3 protein: CASSQGALSNTEAFF

J gene: TRBJ1-1
V gene: TRBV4-3
D gene: NA
clone size: few
CDR3 DNA: TGCGCCAGCAGCCAATCTGACAGGATTGGAGGTGAAGCTTTCTTT
CDR3 protein: CASSQSDRIGGEAFF

J gene: TRBJ1-4
V gene: TRBV20-1
D gene: NA
clone size: few
CDR3 DNA: TGCAGTGCTAGAAGGTCAGGGAATGAAAAACTGTTTTTT
CDR3 protein: CSARRSGNEKLFF

J gene: TRBJ2-2
V gene: TRBV7-6
D gene: TRBD1
clone size: NA
CDR3 DNA: TGTGCCGGCAGCTCTGACAGGGGCCGCACCGGGGAGCTGTTTTTT
CDR3 protein: CAGSSDRGRTGELFF

J gene: TRBJ2-7
V gene: TRBV6-5
D gene: NA
clone size: few
CDR3 DNA: TGTGCCAGCAGTTACCGAACAGAGGGGTCGGCCGAGCAGTACTTC
CDR3 protein: CASSYRTEGSAEQYF

J gene: TRBJ2-3
V gene: TRBV10-3
D gene: NA
clone size: NA
CDR3 DNA: TGTGCCATCAGTGGGAACAGGGTGAGCACAGATACGCAGTATTTT
CDR3 protein: CAISGNRVSTDTQYF

J gene: TRBJ2-2
V gene: TRBV18
D gene: NA
clone size: many
CDR3 DNA: TGTGCCAGCTCACCGGGGACATTGAACACCGGGGAGCTGTTTTTT
CDR3 protein: CASSPGTLNTGELFF